Listed here are 30 T cell receptor beta chains from one sample, sequenced in a study of T cell responses to AZD1222 COVID-19 vaccine. Generated by immunoSEQ multiplex PCR, the TCRdb table keeps only in-frame clones and is missing some. The data contain 100,000 to 150,000 clones, 80% to 90% of them singletons. The starting material was peripheral blood, obtained on day 0 of AZD1222 vaccination. These receptors originate from an adult in good health.

The J gene is TRBJ2-1, the V gene TRBV5-1; no definite D call. The germline V gene encodes CDR1 SGHRS and CDR2 YFSETQ. Trimming cost V 0 bases and J 0 bases, with 4 bases left between them. The CDR3 covers 14 residues. The CDR3: CASSLAGSYNEQFF. CDR3 DNA sequence: TGCGCCAGCAGCTTGGCTGGCTCCTACAATGAGCAGTTCTTC.

This sequence joins TRBV18 and TRBJ2-7, with D uncertain. Germline values: CDR1 KGHSH, CDR2 LQKENI. The CDR3 is 17 residues long. Trimming took off 1 base at V and 5 bases at J, with 21 bases between the two ends. In DNA form, the CDR3 reads TGTGCCAGCTCACCACGAGTTTTAGAGTTTTCCGGTCACGAGCAGTACTTC. It encodes CASSPRVLEFSGHEQYF. Filled out from reference TRBV18 and TRBJ2-7, the complete variable domain reads NAGVMQNPRHLVRRRGQEARLRCSPMKGHSHVYWYRQLPEEGLKFMVYLQKENIIDESGMPKERFSAEFPKEGPSILRIQQVVRGDSAAYFCASSPRVLEFSGHEQYFGPGTRLTVT.

This clone was seen a single time. The V call is TRBV11-3, the J call TRBJ2-2; D is unclear. The V and J ends lost 10 bases and 6 bases respectively, with 18 bases between them. Germline V gene sequence: CDR1 SGHNT, CDR2 YENEEA. The length of the CDR3 is 14 residues. The CDR3 region is CATQRAVGSGELFF. The CDR3 DNA sequence: TGTGCCACCCAACGGGCAGTTGGTTCCGGGGAGCTGTTTTTT.

The chain uses TRBV12-3 or TRBV12-4 and TRBJ1-2, with TRBD1 as a possible D gene (5 bases). V lost 8 bases and J 8 bases, leaving 15 bases between the germline ends. The CDR3 runs 12 residues. In DNA form, the CDR3 reads TGTGCCAGCTCAGAGGGGTTGGGGGGCTACACCTTC. Translating gives CASSEGLGGYTF.

The V and J genes are TRBV12-3 or TRBV12-4 and TRBJ2-7; weak D call: TRBD1 (5 bases). The CDR3 length is 12 residues. Trimming cost V 5 bases and J 4 bases, with 9 bases left between them. CDR3 sequence: CASSPQGYEQYF. The CDR3 DNA is TGTGCCAGCAGTCCGCAGGGATACGAGCAGTACTTC.

The chain couples TRBV27 to TRBJ1-1; D possibly corresponds to TRBD1 (6 bases). The germline gives CDR1 MNHEY, CDR2 SMNVEV (reference sequence). The CDR3 runs 14 residues. V lost 2 bases, J lost 7 bases, and 14 bases lay in between. The CDR3 loop reads CASSLTAGALEAFF. As DNA, the CDR3 is TGTGCCAGCAGTTTAACTGCAGGGGCACTTGAAGCTTTCTTT.

The table lists this clone with a count of one. The chain combines TRBV11-2 with TRBJ2-2, with D tentatively TRBD1 (5 bases). Per the germline V gene, CDR1 is SGHAT and CDR2 is FQNNGV. The CDR3 contains 16 residues. The germline V and J ends were trimmed by 1 base and 3 bases, with 12 bases remaining between them. This CDR3 is CASSLVLTGYTGELFF. The CDR3 DNA follows: TGTGCCAGCAGCTTAGTTTTAACAGGTTACACCGGGGAGCTGTTTTTT.

The V and J genes are TRBV15 and TRBJ2-7; D possibly corresponds to TRBD2 (6 bases). Per germline, CDR1 LNHNV and CDR2 YYDKDF (reference sequence). CDR3 size: 11 residues. The V gene lost 8 bases and the J gene lost 5 bases, with 10 bases spanning the gap. The CDR3 loop reads CATARGNEQYF. In nucleotides, the CDR3 is TGTGCCACCGCCCGGGGGAACGAGCAGTACTTC.

CDR3 sequence (DNA): TGTGCCAGCAGCTCACTAGGACAGGGGGCGGTCACCTTC. Protein product: CASSSLGQGAVTF. The chain uses TRBV7-9 and TRBJ1-2, with 11 bases matching TRBD1. V dropped 4 bases and J dropped 13; count of bases not matched to a gene: 8. The CDR3 has 13 residues. Germline V gene sequence: CDR1 SEHNR, CDR2 FQNEAQ (reference sequence).

This clone was detected a few times. The sample contains more than one DNA sequence encoding this CDR3. The chain carries TRBV18 and TRBJ1-1; no firm D call. V gave up 0 bases and J gave up 1 base, with 3 bases separating them. This CDR3 has 13 amino acids. In germline, CDR1 is KGHSH, CDR2 LQKENI. CDR3 coding DNA: TGTGCCAGCTCACCACCTTGGAACACTGAAGCTTTCTTT. This encodes CASSPPWNTEAFF.

This chain joins TRBV27 and TRBJ2-7, with D possibly TRBD2 on 6 matching bases. In germline, CDR1 is MNHEY, CDR2 SMNVEV (reference sequence). Trimming shortened V by 3 bases and J by 3 bases, and 15 bases separated the two germline ends. The CDR3 spans 15 residues. CDR3 sequence reads: CASSLVAESYYEQYF. In nucleotides, the CDR3 is TGTGCCAGCAGTTTGGTAGCGGAGAGTTACTACGAGCAGTACTTC.

The V call is TRBV29-1, the J call TRBJ1-2; no clear D. Trimming removed 8 bases from V and 4 bases from J, with 11 bases in between. This CDR3 comprises 11 residues. Germline V gives CDR1 SQVTM, CDR2 ANQGSEA. Here the CDR3 reads CSHRGSYGYTF. The CDR3 bases are TGCAGCCACCGGGGAAGCTATGGCTACACCTTC. The entire variable domain, with the rest obtained from reference TRBV29-1 and TRBJ1-2, is as follows: SAVISQKPSRDICQRGTSLTIQCQVDSQVTMMFWYRQQPGQSLTLIATANQGSEATYESGFVIDKFPISRPNLTFSTLTVSNMSPEDSSIYLCSHRGSYGYTFGSGTRLTVV.

CDR3 sequence reads: CASTHITGGSSPLHF. The CDR3 nucleotides are TGTGCCAGCACCCACATTACAGGGGGAAGTTCACCCCTCCACTTT. The J gene is TRBJ1-6, the V gene TRBV28; 8 nucleotides agree with TRBD1. The CDR3 contains 15 residues. The V gene end was trimmed by 7 bases and the J gene end by 9 bases; junction bases not matched to a gene: 11. Germline CDR1 and CDR2: MDHEN and SYDVKM.

This chain connects TRBV12-3 or TRBV12-4 to TRBJ1-1; no reliable D call. The CDR3 runs to 12 residues. Deletions cut 6 bases from V and 4 bases from J, with 9 bases between. The CDR3 DNA follows: TGTGCCAGCAGCCCTATGACCACTGAAGCTTTCTTT. This gives the protein CASSPMTTEAFF.

The rearrangement links TRBV2 to TRBJ1-2; D gene unclear. Germline values: CDR1 SNHLY, CDR2 FYNNEI. Trimming removed 4 bases at V and 7 bases at J, with 19 bases between. The CDR3 is 15 amino acids. CDR3 DNA sequence: TGTGCCAGCAGTGCCCAGTACGGGCCCGGTTCTGGCTACACCTTC. Its protein is CASSAQYGPGSGYTF.

The gene calls are TRBV7-2 and TRBJ2-7, with TRBD2 matching 7 bases. Trimming removed 1 base from V and 0 bases from J; junction bases left unmatched: 6. CDR3 length: 16 amino acids. CDR1 and CDR2 (germline): SGHTA, FQGNSA. DNA for the CDR3: TGTGCCAGCAGCTTAGATGCTAGCGGATTCTCCTACGAGCAGTACTTC. It translates to CASSLDASGFSYEQYF.

The rearrangement uses TRBV3-1 (or the pseudogene TRBV3-2) and TRBJ1-4; maybe TRBD1 (5 bases). This CDR3 is built from 16 residues. Trimming took 2 bases from V and 3 from J, leaving 13 bases between them. Looked up from germline, CDR1 is LGHDT and CDR2 is YNNKEL (reference sequence). The CDR3: CASSQPVGGANEKLFF. CDR3 DNA: TGTGCCAGCAGCCAACCGGTAGGAGGGGCTAATGAAAAACTGTTTTTT.

The chain recombines TRBV6-6 with TRBJ2-1, with D unclear. The CDR3 contains 13 residues. Germline V gives CDR1 MNHNY, CDR2 SVGAGI (reference sequence). The ends were cut back, 7 bases at V and 2 bases at J, with 9 bases in the middle. CDR3 DNA sequence: TGTGCCAGCACCGCGGACCCCTACAATGAGCAGTTCTTC. This codes for CASTADPYNEQFF.

The CDR3 loop is CASSFGGMGPYEQYF. As DNA, the CDR3 is TGTGCCAGCAGCTTCGGAGGGATGGGGCCGTACGAGCAGTACTTC. The chain uses TRBV7-2 and TRBJ2-7, with TRBD2 as a possible D gene (6 bases). The length of the CDR3 is 15 residues. The germline gives CDR1 SGHTA, CDR2 FQGNSA. V was pared by 3 bases and J by 4 bases, with 16 bases between.

V gene TRBV28 combines with J gene TRBJ2-7; the match to TRBD1 covers 7 bases. In germline, CDR1 is MDHEN, CDR2 SYDVKM. The trim removed 3 bases at V and 10 bases at J, leaving 6 bases unmatched. The CDR3 contains 12 residues. CDR3 region: CASSLTGRFQYF. The CDR3 DNA is TGTGCCAGCAGTTTGACAGGGCGTTTTCAGTACTTC.

The J gene is TRBJ1-2, the V gene TRBV30; 9 positions match TRBD1. V dropped 3 bases and J dropped 5; count of bases not matched to a gene: 1. CDR3 length: 12 amino acids. Germline lookup yields CDR1 GTSNPN and CDR2 SVGIG (reference sequence). The CDR3, as DNA: TGTGCCTGGAGGGACAGGGGTTATGGCTACACCTTC. Its protein product is CAWRDRGYGYTF.

As DNA, the CDR3 is TGTGCCAGCAGTGAAGCTTCGGGGGGCTATGGCTACACCTTC. Translation gives CASSEASGGYGYTF. This sequence joins TRBV2 and TRBJ1-2; D perhaps matches TRBD1 (5 bases). Trimming cost V 0 bases and J 4 bases, with 9 bases left between them. Germline lookup yields CDR1 SNHLY and CDR2 FYNNEI. This CDR3 spans 14 amino acids.

The chain carries TRBV30 and TRBJ1-4; 8 nucleotides line up with TRBD1. The CDR3 is made up of 13 amino acids. V shed 3 bases and J 6 bases; nucleotides not matched to a gene: 3. In germline, CDR1 is GTSNPN, CDR2 SVGIG (reference sequence). The CDR3 bases are TGTGCCTGGAGCGGACAGGGAGATGAAAAACTGTTTTTT. Translating it yields CAWSGQGDEKLFF.

J is TRBJ1-2 and V is TRBV6-2 or TRBV6-3; unclear D gene. Germline V CDR1 and CDR2: MNHEY, SVGEGT. The CDR3 contains 15 residues. V was cut by 0 bases and J by 3 bases, with 11 bases left in between. This CDR3 is CASSYSFEDYYGYTF. Here the CDR3 DNA reads TGTGCCAGCAGTTACTCGTTTGAGGATTACTATGGCTACACCTTC.

J is TRBJ1-5 and V is TRBV6-6; D is ambiguous. Germline V gene data show CDR1 as MNHNY and CDR2 as SVGAGI (reference sequence). The CDR3 covers 14 residues. V dropped 0 bases and J dropped 1 base, with 4 bases sitting between them. The CDR3 nucleotides are TGTGCCAGCAGTTACTCGGGGAGCAATCAGCCCCAGCATTTT. Translation gives CASSYSGSNQPQHF.

Here the CDR3 reads CASRSSLLREQYF. CDR3 DNA: TGCGCCAGCAGAAGCAGCCTGTTAAGGGAGCAGTACTTC. The chain links TRBV5-1 to TRBJ2-7; D not resolved. V shed 5 bases and J shed 7 bases, with 16 bases lying between them. The CDR3 is 13 residues long. Germline V CDR1 and CDR2: SGHRS, YFSETQ. Full variable domain (rest looked up from reference TRBV5-1 and TRBJ2-7): KAGVTQTPRYLIKTRGQQVTLSCSPISGHRSVSWYQQTPGQGLQFLFEYFSETQRNKGNFPGRFSGRQFSNSRSEMNVSTLELGDSALYLCASRSSLLREQYFGPGTRLTVT.

Comment on this clone: Other DNA sequences in the same sample also yield this CDR3. The V and J genes are TRBV2 and TRBJ1-6, with D perhaps matching TRBD1 (5 bases). The length of the CDR3 is 12 residues. Germline CDR1 and CDR2: SNHLY and FYNNEI. The germline V and J ends were trimmed by 4 bases and 10 bases, with 8 bases remaining between them. The CDR3 loop reads CASSVGDSPLHF. The CDR3 nucleotides read TGTGCCAGCAGTGTTGGGGACTCACCCCTCCACTTT.

V usage is TRBV12-3 or TRBV12-4 and J usage is TRBJ1-3; D remains ambiguous. There are 13 residues in the CDR3. V was trimmed by 3 bases and J by 4 bases, leaving 7 bases between them. CDR3 protein: CASSFVGGNTIYF. The CDR3 bases are TGTGCCAGCAGTTTTGTTGGGGGAAACACCATATATTTT.

This clone appeared once. The chain uses TRBV9 and TRBJ2-6; the D gene is possibly TRBD1 (8 bases). Deletions cut 3 bases from V and 0 bases from J, with 16 bases between. Germline assignment: CDR1 SGDLS and CDR2 YYNGEE. The CDR3 runs 18 residues. The CDR3 sequence is CASSGQGTMGSGANVLTF. The DNA for the CDR3 is TGTGCCAGCAGCGGACAGGGGACTATGGGCTCTGGGGCCAACGTCCTGACTTTC.

This chain's CDR3 is CASTPDRGGTGELFF. The CDR3 region has the DNA TGTGCCAGCACACCCGACAGGGGAGGCACCGGGGAGCTGTTTTTT. The chain employs TRBV2 and TRBJ2-2, with TRBD1 identical over 8 bases. Trimming at V came to 7 bases and at J to 4 bases, leaving 8 bases not matched to a gene. The CDR3 has 15 residues. Germline V gene data show CDR1 as SNHLY and CDR2 as FYNNEI.